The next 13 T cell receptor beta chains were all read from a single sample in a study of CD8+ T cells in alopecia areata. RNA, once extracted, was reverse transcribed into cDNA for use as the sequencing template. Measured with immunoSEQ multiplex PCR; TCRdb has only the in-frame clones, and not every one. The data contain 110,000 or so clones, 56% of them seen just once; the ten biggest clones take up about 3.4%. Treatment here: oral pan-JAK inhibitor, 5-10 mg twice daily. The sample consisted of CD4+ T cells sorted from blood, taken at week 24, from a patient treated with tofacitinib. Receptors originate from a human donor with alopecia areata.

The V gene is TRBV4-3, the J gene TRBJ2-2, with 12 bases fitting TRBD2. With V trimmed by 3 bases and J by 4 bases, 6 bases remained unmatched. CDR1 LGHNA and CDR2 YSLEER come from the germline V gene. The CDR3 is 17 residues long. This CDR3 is CASSQRLAGELTGELFF. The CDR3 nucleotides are TGCGCCAGCAGCCAGCGACTAGCGGGGGAGCTCACCGGGGAGCTGTTTTTT.

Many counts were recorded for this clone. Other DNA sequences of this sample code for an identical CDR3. The chain's CDR3 is CSVQRGLSYEQYF. CDR3 DNA sequence: TGCAGCGTCCAGCGGGGTCTCTCCTACGAGCAGTACTTC. The rearrangement links TRBV29-1 to TRBJ2-7; 7 bases are shared with TRBD2. CDR1 and CDR2 (germline): SQVTM, ANQGSEA. V shed 6 bases and J 0 bases; nucleotides not matched to a gene: 5. CDR3 length: 13 amino acids.

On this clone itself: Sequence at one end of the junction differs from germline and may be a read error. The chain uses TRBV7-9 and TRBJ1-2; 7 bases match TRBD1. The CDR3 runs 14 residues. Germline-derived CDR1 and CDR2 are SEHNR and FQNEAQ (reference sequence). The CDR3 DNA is TGTGCCGGCAGTTCTGTGACAGGGACCTATGGCTACACCTTC. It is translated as CAGSSVTGTYGYTF.

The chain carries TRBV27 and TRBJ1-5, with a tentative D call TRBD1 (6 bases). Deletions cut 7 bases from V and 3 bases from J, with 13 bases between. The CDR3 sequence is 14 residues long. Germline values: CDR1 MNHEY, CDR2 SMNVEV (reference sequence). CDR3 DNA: TGTGCCAGCATGTGGGGGGCGCACAATCAGCCCCAGCATTTT. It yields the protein CASMWGAHNQPQHF.

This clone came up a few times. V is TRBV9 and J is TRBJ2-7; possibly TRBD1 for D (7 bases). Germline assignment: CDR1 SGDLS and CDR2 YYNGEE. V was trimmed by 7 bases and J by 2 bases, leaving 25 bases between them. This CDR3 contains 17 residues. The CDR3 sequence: CASYGGGTAMGAYEQYF. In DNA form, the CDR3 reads TGTGCCAGCTACGGAGGAGGGACAGCAATGGGCGCCTACGAGCAGTACTTC.

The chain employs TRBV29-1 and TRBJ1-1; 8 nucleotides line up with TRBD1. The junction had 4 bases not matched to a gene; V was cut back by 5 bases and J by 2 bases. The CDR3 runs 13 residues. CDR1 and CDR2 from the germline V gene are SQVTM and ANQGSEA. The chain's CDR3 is CSVSDRENTEAFF. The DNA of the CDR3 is TGCAGCGTTTCGGACAGGGAAAACACTGAAGCTTTCTTT.

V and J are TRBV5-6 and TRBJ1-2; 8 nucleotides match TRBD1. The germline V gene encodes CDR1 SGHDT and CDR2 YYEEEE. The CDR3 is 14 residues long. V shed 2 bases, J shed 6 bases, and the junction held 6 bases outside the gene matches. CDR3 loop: CASSLYDRGNGYTF. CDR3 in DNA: TGTGCCAGCAGCTTATATGACAGGGGTAATGGCTACACCTTC.

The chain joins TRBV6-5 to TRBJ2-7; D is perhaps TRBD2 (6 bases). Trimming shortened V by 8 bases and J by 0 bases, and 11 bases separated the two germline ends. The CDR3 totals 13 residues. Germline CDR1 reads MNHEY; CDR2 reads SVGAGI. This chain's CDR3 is CASGDSNSYEQYF. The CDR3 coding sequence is TGTGCCAGCGGGGACTCAAACTCCTACGAGCAGTACTTC.

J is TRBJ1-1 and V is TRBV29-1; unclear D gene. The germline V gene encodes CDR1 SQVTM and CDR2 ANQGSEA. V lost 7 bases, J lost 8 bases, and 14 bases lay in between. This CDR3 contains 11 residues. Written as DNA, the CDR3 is TGCAGCGCACGGACGTGGACGGAAGCTTTCTTT. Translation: CSARTWTEAFF.

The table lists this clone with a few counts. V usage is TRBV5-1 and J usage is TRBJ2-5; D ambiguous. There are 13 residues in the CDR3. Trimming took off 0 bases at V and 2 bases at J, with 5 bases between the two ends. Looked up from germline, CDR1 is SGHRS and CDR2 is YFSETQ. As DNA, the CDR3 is TGCGCCAGCAGCTTGGGGTTTCAAGAGACCCAGTACTTC. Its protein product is CASSLGFQETQYF.

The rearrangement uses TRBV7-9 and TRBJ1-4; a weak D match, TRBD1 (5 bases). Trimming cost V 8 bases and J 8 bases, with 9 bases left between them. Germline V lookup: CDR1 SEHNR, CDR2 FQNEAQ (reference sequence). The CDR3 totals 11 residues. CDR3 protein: CASHGAEKLFF. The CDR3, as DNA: TGTGCCAGCCATGGGGCCGAAAAACTGTTTTTT.

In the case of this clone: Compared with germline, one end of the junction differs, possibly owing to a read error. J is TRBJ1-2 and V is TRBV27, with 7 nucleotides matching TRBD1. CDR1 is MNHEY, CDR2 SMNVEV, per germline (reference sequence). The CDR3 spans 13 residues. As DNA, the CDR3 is TGTGCCAGCAGTTTATCTGGAGGGGGCGGCACTCACTTC. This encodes CASSLSGGGGTHF.

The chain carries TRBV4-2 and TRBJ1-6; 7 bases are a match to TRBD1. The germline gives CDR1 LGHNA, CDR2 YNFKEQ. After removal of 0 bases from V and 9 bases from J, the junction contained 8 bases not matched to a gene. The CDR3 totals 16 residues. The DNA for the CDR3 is TGTGCCAGCAGCCAAGATGGACCCAGGGGGGGTTCACCCCTCCACTTT. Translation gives CASSQDGPRGGSPLHF.